The source of this TCR beta chain is a study of shared clonotypes between healthy human individuals. General study points: Around 5% of naive CD4 clonotypes were common to a few donors. Generation of non-shared clonotypes was less probable than generation of clonotypes shared by all four donors. Few donors restricted represented genetic and exposure-history diversity.

The investigators split CD4+ cells into a CD45RA+ naive subset and a CD45RA-negative memory subset. This CDR3 is built from 14 residues. The J segment lost 10 bases and the V segment lost 0 bases, leaving 4 bases of the junction unmatched. Germline CDR1 and CDR2: SGHTA and FQGNSA. Details on this clone: Its specificity is unknown.

Profiling relied on immunoSEQ multiplex PCR, and the TCRdb table lists in-frame clones only, not all of them. The sample shows roughly 2 million clones, 85% to 95% of them seen only once. The specimen was naive CD4+ T cells sorted from blood. The subset: CD45RA+ positively selected. The receptor comes from a man in his late teens or twenties in good health. The chain combines TRBV7-2 with TRBJ2-2, with 8 bases lining up with TRBD1. In nucleotides, the CDR3 is TGTGCCAGCAGCTTAGCATGGACAGGGACGGAGCTGTTTTTT. Translation: CASSLAWTGTELFF.